This T cell receptor (beta chain) comes out of a study of blood T cell repertoires in COVID-19. Study in general: There were acute and convalescent COVID-19 samples, and they came from the United States, Italy and Spain.

The V gene's germline CDR1 is SEHNR and CDR2 FQNEAQ (reference sequence). This CDR3 region has 16 residues. Trimming removed 1 base at V and 7 bases at J, with 17 bases between. Profiling relied on immunoSEQ multiplex PCR, and the TCRdb table lists in-frame clones only, not all of them. The data show under 95,000 clones, roughly 84% seen once. This clone has more than one count but fewer than ten. This TCR was sampled from a woman aged 80 or over with acute or convalescent COVID-19. The chain uses TRBV7-9 and TRBJ2-1, with D perhaps matching TRBD1 (7 bases). Sample: peripheral blood. The CDR3 region has the DNA TGTGCCAGCAGCTTAGGAGGGACTCCACAGGGGAATGAGCAGTTCTTC. The encoded protein is CASSLGGTPQGNEQFF. Full variable domain (missing parts from reference TRBV7-9 and TRBJ2-1): DTGVSQNPRHKITKRGQNVTFRCDPISEHNRLYWYRQTLGQGPEFLTYFQNEAQLEKSRLLSDRFSAERPKGSFSTLEIQRTEQGDSAMYLCASSLGGTPQGNEQFFGPGTRLTVL.